One sample yielded the 31 T cell receptor beta chains listed below, sequenced in a study of early T cells in non-severe SARS-CoV-2 infection. TCRdb re-analysed the 5' RACE reads in MiXCR, keeping a single row per CDR3 protein. Counted here are fewer than 35,000 distinct CDR3 sequences, 8% to 9.5% occurring once; the ten biggest clones make up 13%. The source material was whole blood. The receptors were gathered from an adult who was a healthcare worker with PCR-confirmed SARS-CoV-2 infection or an uninfected control (not recorded which).

In its sample, this clonotype was seen a few times. V is TRBV16 and J is TRBJ1-1, with no clear D. The CDR3 runs to 14 residues. Trimming removed 4 bases at V and 1 base at J, with 10 bases between. The V gene's germline CDR1 is KGHSY and CDR2 FQNENV. The CDR3 region is CASSLGPWNTEAFF. CDR3 bases: TGTGCCAGCAGCCTAGGCCCTTGGAACACTGAAGCTTTCTTT.

The sample holds many counts of this clonotype. The chain carries TRBV7-6 and TRBJ2-5; a possible D gene is TRBD2 (7 bases). Germline V gene data show CDR1 as SGHVS and CDR2 as FNYEAQ. The CDR3 is 15 residues long. V gave up 1 base and J gave up 5 bases, with 14 bases separating them. In DNA, the CDR3 is TGTGCCAGCAGCTTAGAAGGGGGGGCCTATGAGACCCAGTACTTC. It codes for CASSLEGGAYETQYF.

The sample holds many counts of this clonotype. This chain links TRBV7-9 with TRBJ2-7; tentatively, D is TRBD1 (5 bases). There are 14 residues in the CDR3. V was cut by 5 bases and J by 2 bases, with 13 bases left in between. Germline V gene data show CDR1 as SEHNR and CDR2 as FQNEAQ (reference sequence). Written as DNA, the CDR3 is TGTGCCAGCAGCGCAACAGGTGCTACCTACGAGCAGTACTTC. Its protein product is CASSATGATYEQYF. The full variable domain, its missing parts supplied by reference TRBV7-9 and TRBJ2-7, is DTGVSQNPRHKITKRGQNVTFRCDPISEHNRLYWYRQTLGQGPEFLTYFQNEAQLEKSRLLSDRFSAERPKGSFSTLEIQRTEQGDSAMYLCASSATGATYEQYFGPGTRLTVT.

The table lists this clonotype with many counts. The V gene is TRBV14, the J gene TRBJ2-7; TRBD1 matches at 12 bases. The ends lost 4 bases at V and 6 bases at J; junction bases unmatched: 7. The CDR3 length is 15 residues. Germline loops: CDR1 SGHDN, CDR2 FVKESK. CDR3 region: CASSRTGTGGREQYF. Written as DNA, the CDR3 is TGTGCCAGCAGCCGAACCGGGACAGGGGGCCGCGAGCAGTACTTC.

There are many counts of this clonotype. J is TRBJ1-2 and V is TRBV6-2 or TRBV6-3; no firm D call. With 10 bases removed from V and 4 bases from J, the gap between germline ends came to 13 bases. This CDR3 has 12 amino acids. The germline V gene encodes CDR1 MNHEY and CDR2 SVGEGT. The CDR3 DNA reads TGTGCCACTACGCCCGGGTCCTATGGCTACACCTTC. As protein: CATTPGSYGYTF.

The chain couples TRBV24-1 to TRBJ2-5; possible D gene TRBD1, 6 bases. Trimming took 3 bases from V and 3 from J, leaving 10 bases between them. The CDR3 runs to 14 residues. Per the germline V gene, CDR1 is KGHDR and CDR2 is SFDVKD. The CDR3, as DNA: TGTGCCACCAGTGATGGGACACTAGAAGAGACCCAGTACTTC. It codes for CATSDGTLEETQYF.

In its sample, this clonotype was seen many times. This chain links TRBV18 with TRBJ2-7; tentative D call: TRBD2 (6 bases). This CDR3 contains 17 residues. Between the trimmed V and J ends, which lost 0 bases and 0 bases, there was a span of 15 bases. Germline lookup yields CDR1 KGHSH and CDR2 LQKENI. CDR3 DNA: TGTGCCAGCTCACCACCGTTGGGGGACGGGAGCTCCTACGAGCAGTACTTC. Translation gives CASSPPLGDGSSYEQYF.

This clonotype was observed many times. This rearrangement joins TRBV12-5 to TRBJ2-2, with 13 bases identical to TRBD2. Trimming cost V 6 bases and J 3 bases; bases outside gene matches: 7. The length of the CDR3 is 17 residues. The germline V gene encodes CDR1 LGHNT and CDR2 FRNRAP. This CDR3 is CASGYTSGGAYTGELFF. In DNA form, the CDR3 reads TGTGCTAGTGGCTATACTAGCGGGGGGGCTTACACCGGGGAGCTGTTTTTT.

This clonotype occurred many times. CDR3 sequence (DNA): TGTGCCATCATCATTGGGCGAGGGCTAGCGGGGTACCAAGAGACCCAGTACTTC. Translating it yields CAIIIGRGLAGYQETQYF. The chain employs TRBV10-3 and TRBJ2-5, with 9 bases that match TRBD2. The J segment lost 0 bases and the V segment lost 7 bases, leaving 15 bases of the junction unmatched. CDR3 length: 18 residues. Germline loops: CDR1 ENHRY, CDR2 SYGVKD.

In this sample, this clonotype turned up a few times. The chain employs TRBV18 and TRBJ1-5; 7 bases align to TRBD1. This CDR3 contains 14 residues. Germline CDR1 reads KGHSH; CDR2 reads LQKENI. J lost 7 bases, V lost 2 bases, and 5 bases had no gene match. CDR3 coding DNA: TGTGCCAGCTCACCAACAGGGACAGCGCAGCCCCAGCATTTT. It is translated as CASSPTGTAQPQHF. The full variable domain, completed using reference TRBV18 and TRBJ1-5, is NAGVMQNPRHLVRRRGQEARLRCSPMKGHSHVYWYRQLPEEGLKFMVYLQKENIIDESGMPKERFSAEFPKEGPSILRIQQVVRGDSAAYFCASSPTGTAQPQHFGDGTRLSIL.

This clonotype was recorded at least ten times. This chain uses TRBV3-1 with TRBJ2-5; D may be TRBD1 or TRBD2 (6 bases each). Between the trimmed V and J ends, which lost 4 bases and 3 bases, there was a span of 15 bases. CDR1 is LGHDT, CDR2 YNNKEL, per germline (reference sequence). The CDR3 is 15 residues long. CDR3 protein: CASSRTGAPEETQYF. CDR3 in DNA: TGTGCCAGCAGCCGGACGGGGGCCCCTGAAGAGACCCAGTACTTC.

This clonotype was detected many times. The rearrangement uses TRBV4-3 and TRBJ2-5, with 7 nucleotides matching TRBD2. Per germline, CDR1 LGHNA and CDR2 YSLEER. The CDR3 length is 17 residues. Trimming removed 3 bases from V and 3 bases from J; junction bases left unmatched: 13. CDR3: CASSQNPGLNEKETQYF. The DNA of the CDR3 is TGCGCCAGCAGCCAGAATCCGGGACTAAATGAAAAAGAGACCCAGTACTTC.

This clonotype was detected ten times or more. The gene calls are TRBV6-5 and TRBJ2-7; D may correspond to TRBD1 or TRBD2 (5 bases each). The V end lost 3 bases, the J end lost 2 bases, and 14 bases lay between the germline ends. The CDR3 sequence is 15 residues long. Germline values: CDR1 MNHEY, CDR2 SVGAGI. CDR3 sequence: CASSYYGTETYEQYF. The CDR3 DNA sequence: TGTGCCAGCAGTTATTACGGGACGGAAACCTACGAGCAGTACTTC.

The chain has TRBV7-8 and TRBJ2-5; 9 bases are shared with TRBD1. The CDR3 is 16 residues long. Germline V CDR1 and CDR2: SGHVS, FQNEAQ. V shed 3 bases and J 5 bases; nucleotides not matched to a gene: 10. This chain's CDR3 is CASSLDYRGRRETQYF. The CDR3 DNA reads TGTGCCAGCAGCTTGGACTACAGGGGGCGCCGGGAGACCCAGTACTTC.

There are many counts of this clonotype. The genes are TRBV7-3 and TRBJ2-2; D assignment may be TRBD1 or TRBD2 (5 bases each). The CDR3 has 16 residues. With 2 bases removed from V and 2 bases from J, the gap between germline ends came to 12 bases. The germline CDR1 and CDR2 sequences are SGHTA and FQGTGA. CDR3 DNA sequence: TGTGCCAGCAGCTTAGGGGGTCGGGGAAACACCGGGGAGCTGTTTTTT. This gives the protein CASSLGGRGNTGELFF.

This clonotype showed up many times. The V gene is TRBV12-3 or TRBV12-4, the J gene TRBJ2-1; 10 bases line up with TRBD2. The V segment lost 7 bases and the J segment 12 bases; nucleotides outside the gene matches: 15. The CDR3 contains 15 residues. The CDR3 loop is CASTPGLAGATGQFF. The CDR3 bases are TGTGCCAGCACCCCGGGGCTAGCGGGGGCCACCGGGCAGTTCTTC.

This clonotype was counted ten times or more. The chain uses TRBV25-1 and TRBJ1-1; D is ambiguous. CDR3 length: 11 amino acids. Germline-derived CDR1 and CDR2 are MGHDK and SYGVNS. V lost 6 bases and J 2 bases, leaving 4 bases between the germline ends. The DNA for the CDR3 is TGTGCCAGCAGGGCCAACACTGAAGCTTTCTTT. Amino acid sequence: CASRANTEAFF.

This clonotype came up many times. The V call is TRBV7-3, the J call TRBJ2-7; D possibly corresponds to TRBD1 (5 bases). This CDR3 spans 14 amino acids. Germline V gene data show CDR1 as SGHTA and CDR2 as FQGTGA. V lost 3 bases, J lost 1 base, and 10 bases lay in between. The CDR3 nucleotides are TGTGCCAGCAGCTTTGGGGCGCCTTCCTACGAGCAGTACTTC. It is translated as CASSFGAPSYEQYF. Based on the CDR3 plus reference TRBV7-3 and TRBJ2-7, the full variable domain is GAGVSQTPSNKVTEKGKYVELRCDPISGHTALYWYRQSLGQGPEFLIYFQGTGAADDSGLPNDRFFAVRPEGSVSTLKIQRTERGDSAVYLCASSFGAPSYEQYFGPGTRLTVT.

This clonotype was counted ten times or more. The rearrangement joins TRBV27 to TRBJ2-1; 11 nucleotides agree with TRBD2. Germline values: CDR1 MNHEY, CDR2 SMNVEV (reference sequence). The CDR3 sequence is 18 residues long. Trimming at V came to 7 bases and at J to 8 bases, leaving 19 bases not matched to a gene. The CDR3, as DNA: TGTGCCAGCAAGCGGGGTAGCGGGGGGGCCTATTCCCTCGATGAGCAGTTCTTC. As protein: CASKRGSGGAYSLDEQFF.

V is TRBV7-2 and J is TRBJ2-1, with D unresolved. CDR3 length: 11 residues. Trimming took 4 bases from V and 14 from J, leaving 12 bases between them. The V gene's germline CDR1 is SGHTA and CDR2 FQGNSA. CDR3 sequence reads: CASSSFTKEFF. The CDR3 DNA reads as TGTGCCAGCAGCTCTTTCACCAAGGAGTTCTTC. The full variable domain, rest sourced from reference TRBV7-2 and TRBJ2-1, is GAGVSQSPSNKVTEKGKDVELRCDPISGHTALYWYRQSLGQGLEFLIYFQGNSAPDKSGLPSDRFSAERTGGSVSTLTIQRTQQEDSAVYLCASSSFTKEFFGPGTRLTVL.

At least ten counts were recorded for this clonotype. The chain has TRBV20-1 and TRBJ1-6; D is uncertain. Germline V gene data show CDR1 as DFQATT and CDR2 as SNEGSKA (reference sequence). The CDR3 runs to 13 residues. Trimming shortened V by 7 bases and J by 7 bases, and 14 bases separated the two germline ends. The CDR3 reads CSVGIVENSPLHF. In DNA form, the CDR3 reads TGCAGTGTAGGGATTGTGGAAAATTCACCCCTCCACTTT.

This clonotype was counted at least ten times. This chain uses TRBV7-2 with TRBJ2-1; D is perhaps TRBD2 (6 bases). Germline assignment: CDR1 SGHTA and CDR2 FQGNSA. The length of the CDR3 is 13 residues. Trimming removed 1 base at V and 7 bases at J, with 8 bases between. CDR3 loop: CASSLDRENEQFF. CDR3 coding DNA: TGTGCCAGCAGCTTAGATCGGGAGAATGAGCAGTTCTTC.

This clonotype was seen at least ten times. J is TRBJ2-1 and V is TRBV10-3, with TRBD2 as a possible D gene (5 bases). The germline CDR1 and CDR2 sequences are ENHRY and SYGVKD. This CDR3 spans 15 amino acids. V lost 9 bases and J lost 7, with 22 bases in between. The CDR3 region is CAIIRTVSTPNEQFF. The DNA for the CDR3 is TGTGCCATAATCCGGACTGTAAGCACCCCTAATGAGCAGTTCTTC.

This clonotype was counted a few times. The chain links TRBV6-5 to TRBJ2-7; 8 bases line up with TRBD1. Germline V CDR1 and CDR2: MNHEY, SVGAGI. V shed 3 bases, J shed 4 bases, and the junction held 5 bases outside the gene matches. This CDR3 has 14 amino acids. The CDR3 nucleotides read TGTGCCAGCAGTTATGGAACAGGGGGATACGAGCAGTACTTC. Protein product: CASSYGTGGYEQYF.

This clonotype was picked up many times. The chain joins TRBV7-8 to TRBJ1-5; D gene unclear. The CDR3 is 13 residues long. The V gene's germline CDR1 is SGHVS and CDR2 FQNEAQ. The V gene lost 1 base and the J gene lost 6 bases, with 7 bases spanning the gap. The CDR3 coding sequence is TGTGCCAGCAGCTTAGGGATAGGTCAGCCCCAGCATTTT. Translation: CASSLGIGQPQHF.

This clonotype was found many times. The J gene is TRBJ2-1, the V gene TRBV6-2 or TRBV6-3; D uncertain. The CDR3 covers 13 residues. Germline V CDR1 and CDR2: MNHEY, SVGEGT. Trimming shortened V by 6 bases and J by 10 bases, and 16 bases separated the two germline ends. The CDR3: CASRSPPLREQFF. Here the CDR3 DNA reads TGTGCCAGCAGATCCCCACCATTAAGAGAGCAGTTCTTC.

The sample holds many counts of this clonotype. This chain links TRBV5-6 with TRBJ2-7, with D possibly matching TRBD1 (6 bases). V lost 2 bases and J lost 4, with 13 bases in between. The CDR3 runs 14 residues. CDR1 is SGHDT, CDR2 YYEEEE, per germline. This CDR3 reads CASSFTQGWYEQYF. CDR3 DNA: TGTGCCAGCAGCTTTACCCAGGGGTGGTACGAGCAGTACTTC.

V and J are TRBV12-2 and TRBJ2-5; TRBD2, the table's D call, lacks a check against the DNA. TRBV12-2 is a listed pseudogene. The CDR3 loop spans 13 amino acids. The CDR3 spells CASRLELAETQYF. The DNA of the CDR3 is TGTGCAAGTCGCTTAGAACTAGCGGAGACCCAGTACTTC.

In this sample, this clonotype turned up many times. The CDR3 nucleotides read TGTGCCAGCAGCTCCCCCCGCGGGTTCACAGATACGCAGTATTTT. This encodes CASSSPRGFTDTQYF. The J gene is TRBJ2-3, the V gene TRBV11-2; D perhaps matches TRBD2 (5 bases). V shed 4 bases and J shed 2 bases, with 13 bases lying between them. Per germline, CDR1 SGHAT and CDR2 FQNNGV. CDR3 length equals 15 residues.

A few counts support this clonotype. The chain couples TRBV11-1 to TRBJ2-3; 7 nucleotides line up with TRBD1. The CDR3 totals 15 residues. CDR1 is SGHAT and CDR2 is FQDESV in the germline V gene (reference sequence). J gave up 4 bases and V 5 bases, and 9 bases lay outside the gene matches. This chain's CDR3 is CASSPRDRRSDTQYF. For the CDR3, the DNA is TGTGCCAGCAGCCCCCGGGACAGACGGTCAGATACGCAGTATTTT.

At least ten counts were recorded for this clonotype. The rearrangement uses TRBV19 and TRBJ1-5; 9 bases fit TRBD1. V lost 5 bases, J lost 3 bases, and 14 bases stayed unmatched. Germline V gives CDR1 LNHDA, CDR2 SQIVND (reference sequence). The CDR3 consists of 18 residues. The CDR3 bases are TGTGCCAGTAGTCCGGGACAGGGTAGCGTAAGGGACAATCAGCCCCAGCATTTT. This translates into CASSPGQGSVRDNQPQHF.